These T cell receptor beta chains were read from a single sample in a study of T cell repertoires in MIS-A myocarditis. The repertoire was sequenced with immunoSEQ multiplex PCR; TCRdb's copy has only in-frame clones and lacks some. The sample carries 10,000 to 13,000 clones, roughly four fifths recorded once. Material: right ventricle heart tissue obtained at autopsy. These receptors all come from a man aged 18 to 35 with fulminant myocarditis from multisystem inflammatory syndrome in adults (MIS-A) after COVID-19. Each CDR3 is given with its conserved first and last residue. Each record gives: J gene, V gene, clone size, D gene, CDR3 DNA, CDR3 protein. The D gene is left open where the match is weak. Clone size is stated in some rows and not others, as once, few, many or a class when expanded.

>TRBJ2-3|TRBV11-3|NA|TRBD2
TGTGCCAGCAGCTCAGCGGGAGGGGGAGATACGCAGTATTTT
CASSSAGGGDTQYF
>TRBJ2-5|TRBV3-1/TRBV3-2|NA|TRBD1
TGTGCCAGCAGCCCATTTATCGGACCAACAGGGGGCGAGGAGACCCAGTACTTC
CASSPFIGPTGGEETQYF
>TRBJ2-3|TRBV11-3|NA|TRBD2
TGTGCCAGCAGCTTAGAGGGGGGGACGCAGTATTTT
CASSLEGGTQYF
>TRBJ1-6|TRBV14|NA|TRBD1
TGTGCCAGCAGCCAAGCACAGGGGGCATCCTATAATTCACCCCTCCACTTT
CASSQAQGASYNSPLHF
>TRBJ2-2|TRBV6-2/TRBV6-3|NA|TRBD2
TGTGCCAGCAGTTACTCGAGGGCAAGCGGGGGTCCTTACACCGGGGAGCTGTTTTTT
CASSYSRASGGPYTGELFF
>TRBJ1-2|TRBV20-1|NA|NA
TGCAGTGCAGCGAACTATGGCTACACCTTC
CSAANYGYTF
>TRBJ2-1|TRBV9|once|NA
TGTGCCAGCAGCGTACAGGTCGGCTCCTACAATGAGCAGTTCTTC
CASSVQVGSYNEQFF
>TRBJ2-7|TRBV7-2|NA|NA
TGTGCCAGCAGCTTAATCGACGTCGAGCAGTACTTC
CASSLIDVEQYF
>TRBJ1-1|TRBV10-3|NA|NA
TGTGCCATCAGGCAGGGGCTGGACACTGAAGCTTTCTTT
CAIRQGLDTEAFF
>TRBJ2-1|TRBV11-2|NA|TRBD2
TGTGCCAGCAGCTCCCGACTAGCGGGAGGGTTACAGTTCTTC
CASSSRLAGGLQFF
>TRBJ2-2|TRBV15|few|NA
TGTGCCACCAGCAGAGGAGGGAGGGGGGAATGGGCCGGGGAGCTGTTTTTT
CATSRGGRGEWAGELFF
>TRBJ2-7|TRBV11-2|NA|TRBD1
TGTGCCAGCAGCTTATTAGGGGGCAGCTCCTACGAGCAGTACTTC
CASSLLGGSSYEQYF
>TRBJ1-5|TRBV27|once|TRBD1
TGTGCCAACAGTTTAGGTGGGACAGGGGAGCAGCCCCAGCATTTT
CANSLGGTGEQPQHF
>TRBJ1-6|TRBV28|NA|TRBD1
TGTGCCAGCAGTTTATTTGGACAGGGTTATAATTCACCCCTCCACTTT
CASSLFGQGYNSPLHF
>TRBJ2-3|TRBV6-9|NA|TRBD2
TGTGCCAGACGGGAGGGCACAGATACGCAGTATTTT
CARREGTDTQYF
>TRBJ1-1|TRBV5-1|NA|NA
TGCGCCAGCAGCTTGGAAGGCACACGAGACACTGAAGCTTTCTTT
CASSLEGTRDTEAFF
>TRBJ1-6|TRBV15|NA|NA
TGTGCCACCAGCAAAACCAGCCCGCGGATCTTTAATTCACCCCTCCACTTT
CATSKTSPRIFNSPLHF
>TRBJ2-2|TRBV5-1|NA|TRBD2
TGCGCCAGCAGCTCGCGGGGGGCCGGGGAGCTGTTTTTT
CASSSRGAGELFF
>TRBJ2-3|TRBV7-3|few|NA
TGTGCCAGCAGCTTGAAAACAGATACGCAGTATTTT
CASSLKTDTQYF
>TRBJ2-3|TRBV28|NA|TRBD1
TGTGCCAGTATTGGGGACAGGGGGCAAGATACGCAGTATTTT
CASIGDRGQDTQYF
>TRBJ1-1|TRBV6-2/TRBV6-3|NA|NA
TGTGCCAGCAGTTACGGCAAGCCCTTCGCACAGATGAACACTGAAGCTTTCTTT
CASSYGKPFAQMNTEAFF
>TRBJ2-5|TRBV19|NA|NA
TGTGCCAGTAGTATTGGTCGGCCTTGGTTCAAAGAGACCCAGTACTTC
CASSIGRPWFKETQYF
>TRBJ1-2|TRBV5-1|NA|NA
TGCGCCAGCAGCCTGGCTACAGGAGCCAACTATGGCTACACCTTC
CASSLATGANYGYTF
>TRBJ2-5|TRBV27|NA|NA
TGTGCCAGCAGCCGGGACGGAATCTGGGAGACCCAGTACTTC
CASSRDGIWETQYF
>TRBJ1-4|TRBV2|NA|TRBD1
TGTGCCAGCAGCAACAGGGGCTACGCTAATGAAAAACTGTTTTTT
CASSNRGYANEKLFF
>TRBJ2-7|TRBV12-3/TRBV12-4|NA|TRBD2
TGTGCCAGCAGTTTCGGACTAGCGTCCGAGCAGTACTTC
CASSFGLASEQYF